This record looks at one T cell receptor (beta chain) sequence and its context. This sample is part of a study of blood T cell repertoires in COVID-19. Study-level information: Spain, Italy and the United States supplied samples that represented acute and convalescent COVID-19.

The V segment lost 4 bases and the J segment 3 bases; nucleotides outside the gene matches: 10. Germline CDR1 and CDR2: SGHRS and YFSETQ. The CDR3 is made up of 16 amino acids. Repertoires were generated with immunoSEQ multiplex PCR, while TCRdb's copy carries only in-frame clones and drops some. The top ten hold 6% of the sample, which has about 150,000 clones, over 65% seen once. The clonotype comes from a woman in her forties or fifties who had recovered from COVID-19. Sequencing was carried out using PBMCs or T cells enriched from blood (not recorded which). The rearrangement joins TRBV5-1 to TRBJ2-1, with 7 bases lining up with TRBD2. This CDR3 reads CASSVQGTTDYNEQFF. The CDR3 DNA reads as TGCGCCAGCAGCGTTCAAGGGACTACGGACTACAATGAGCAGTTCTTC.